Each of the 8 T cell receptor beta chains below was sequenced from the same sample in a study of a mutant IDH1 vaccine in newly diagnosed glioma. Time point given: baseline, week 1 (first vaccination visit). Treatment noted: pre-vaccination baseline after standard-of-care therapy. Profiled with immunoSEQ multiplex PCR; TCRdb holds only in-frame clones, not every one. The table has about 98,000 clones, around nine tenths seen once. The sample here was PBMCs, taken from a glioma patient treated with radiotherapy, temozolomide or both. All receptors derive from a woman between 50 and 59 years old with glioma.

CDR3 DNA sequence: TGTGCCAGCAGTTCGACAGGGAGCAATCAGCCCCAGCATTTT. As protein: CASSSTGSNQPQHF. This rearrangement joins TRBV27 to TRBJ1-5, with 7 bases matching TRBD1. The trim removed 4 bases at V and 1 base at J, leaving 1 base unmatched. Germline lookup yields CDR1 MNHEY and CDR2 SMNVEV (reference sequence). This CDR3 is 14 amino acids long.

CDR3 loop: CASSGQGIVETQYF. CDR3 in DNA: TGTGCCAGCAGTGGACAGGGGATTGTGGAGACCCAGTACTTC. The V gene is TRBV28, the J gene TRBJ2-5; 9 positions agree with TRBD1. J gave up 5 bases and V 5 bases, and 6 bases lay outside the gene matches. The CDR3 has 14 residues. Germline CDR1 reads MDHEN; CDR2 reads SYDVKM.

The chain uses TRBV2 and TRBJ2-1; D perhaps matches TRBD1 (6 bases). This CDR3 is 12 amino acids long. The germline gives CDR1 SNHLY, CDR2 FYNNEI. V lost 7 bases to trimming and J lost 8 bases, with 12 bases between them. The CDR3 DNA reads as TGTGCCAGCACCATTTGGGGGCATGAGCAGTTCTTC. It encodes CASTIWGHEQFF. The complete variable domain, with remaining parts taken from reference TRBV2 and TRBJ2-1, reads EPEVTQTPSHQVTQMGQEVILRCVPISNHLYFYWYRQILGQKVEFLVSFYNNEISEKSEIFDDQFSVERPDGSNFTLKIRSTKLEDSAMYFCASTIWGHEQFFGPGTRLTVL.

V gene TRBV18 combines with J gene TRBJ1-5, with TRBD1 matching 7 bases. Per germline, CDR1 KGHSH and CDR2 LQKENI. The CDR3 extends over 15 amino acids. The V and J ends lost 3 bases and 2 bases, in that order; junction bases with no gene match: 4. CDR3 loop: CASSPTGVGNQPQHF. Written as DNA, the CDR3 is TGTGCCAGCTCACCCACAGGGGTTGGCAATCAGCCCCAGCATTTT.

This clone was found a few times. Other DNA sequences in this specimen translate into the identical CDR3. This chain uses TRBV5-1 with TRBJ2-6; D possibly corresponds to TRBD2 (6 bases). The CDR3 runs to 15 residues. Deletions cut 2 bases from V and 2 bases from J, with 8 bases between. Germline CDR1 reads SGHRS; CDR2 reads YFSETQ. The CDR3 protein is CASSLGGAGANVLTF. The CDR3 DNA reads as TGCGCCAGCAGCTTAGGAGGGGCTGGGGCCAACGTCCTGACTTTC.

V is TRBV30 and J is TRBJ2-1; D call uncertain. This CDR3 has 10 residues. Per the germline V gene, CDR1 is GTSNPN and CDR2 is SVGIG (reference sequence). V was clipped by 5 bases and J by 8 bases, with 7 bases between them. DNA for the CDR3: TGTGCCTGGGGAATCGATGAGCAGTTCTTC. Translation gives CAWGIDEQFF.

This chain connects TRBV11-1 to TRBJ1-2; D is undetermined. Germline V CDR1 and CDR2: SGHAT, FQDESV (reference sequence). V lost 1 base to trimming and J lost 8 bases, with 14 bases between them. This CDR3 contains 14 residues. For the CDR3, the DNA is TGTGCCAGCAGCTTAGTTCCCTTAAAGGAGGGCTACACCTTC. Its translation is CASSLVPLKEGYTF.

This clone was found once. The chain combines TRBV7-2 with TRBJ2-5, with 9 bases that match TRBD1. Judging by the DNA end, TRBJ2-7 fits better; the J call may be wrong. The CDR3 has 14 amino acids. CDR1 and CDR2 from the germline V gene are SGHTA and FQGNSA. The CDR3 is CASSSSDRGYEQYF. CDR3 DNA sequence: TGTGCCAGCAGCTCTTCCGACAGGGGGTACGAGCAGTACTTC.